This entry is about one T cell receptor beta chain. The antigen is not known. The sample belongs to a study of shared clonotypes between healthy human individuals. Study-level results: Exclusively blood specimens were collected; tissue repertoires likely differ. Donor scarcity curtailed the genetic and exposure-history diversity represented herein.

Germline-derived CDR1 and CDR2 are SGHTA and FQGTGA. V lost 1 base, J lost 2 bases, and 11 bases lay in between. The CDR3 has 16 residues. Around 30,000 T cell genomes, or around 0.3 ug DNA, went into unsorted PBMC replicate PCRs. Method: immunoSEQ multiplex PCR; TCRdb's copy keeps in-frame clones and lacks some. The sample includes 450,000 or so clones, 60% to 80% seen only once; the top ten take approximately 12%. This TCR derives from a woman in her forties in good health. Some clones in this sample may be carry-over from other donors' samples. The material sequenced was PBMCs. V is TRBV7-3 and J is TRBJ2-2, with D unclear. Written as DNA, the CDR3 is TGTGCCAGCAGCTTAAGTAGTAGGATAAACACCGGGGAGCTGTTTTTT. Encoded protein: CASSLSSRINTGELFF.